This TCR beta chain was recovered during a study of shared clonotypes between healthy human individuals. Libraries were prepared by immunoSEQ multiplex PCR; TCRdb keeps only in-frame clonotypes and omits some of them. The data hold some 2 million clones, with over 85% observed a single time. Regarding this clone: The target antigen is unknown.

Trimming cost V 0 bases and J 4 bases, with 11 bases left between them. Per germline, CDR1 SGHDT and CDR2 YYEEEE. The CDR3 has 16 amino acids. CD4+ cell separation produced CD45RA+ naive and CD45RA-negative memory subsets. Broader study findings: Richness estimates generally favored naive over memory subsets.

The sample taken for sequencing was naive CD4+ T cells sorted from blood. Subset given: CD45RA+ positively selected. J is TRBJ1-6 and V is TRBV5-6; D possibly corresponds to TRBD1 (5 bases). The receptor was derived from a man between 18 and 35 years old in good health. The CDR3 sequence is CASSLAGAVYNSPLHF. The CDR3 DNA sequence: TGTGCCAGCAGCTTGGCCGGGGCAGTTTATAATTCACCCCTCCACTTT.